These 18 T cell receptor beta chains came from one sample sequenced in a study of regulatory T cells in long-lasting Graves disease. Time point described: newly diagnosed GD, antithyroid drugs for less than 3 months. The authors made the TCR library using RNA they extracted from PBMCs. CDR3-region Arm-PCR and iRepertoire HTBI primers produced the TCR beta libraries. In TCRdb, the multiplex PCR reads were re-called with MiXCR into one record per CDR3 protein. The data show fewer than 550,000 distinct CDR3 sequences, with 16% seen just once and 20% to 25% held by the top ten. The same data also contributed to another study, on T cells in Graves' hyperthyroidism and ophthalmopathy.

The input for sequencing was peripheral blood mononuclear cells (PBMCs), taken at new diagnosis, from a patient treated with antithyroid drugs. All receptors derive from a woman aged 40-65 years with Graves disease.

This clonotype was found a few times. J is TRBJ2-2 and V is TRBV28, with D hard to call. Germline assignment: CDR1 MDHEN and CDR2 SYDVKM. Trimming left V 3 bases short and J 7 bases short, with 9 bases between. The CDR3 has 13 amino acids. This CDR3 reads CASSFYVHGELFF. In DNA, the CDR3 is TGTGCCAGCAGTTTCTACGTTCACGGGGAGCTGTTTTTT.

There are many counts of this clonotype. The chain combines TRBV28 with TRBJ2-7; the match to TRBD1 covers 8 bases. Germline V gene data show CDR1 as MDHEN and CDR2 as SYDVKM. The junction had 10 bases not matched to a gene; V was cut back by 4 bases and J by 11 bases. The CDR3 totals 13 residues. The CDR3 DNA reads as TGTGCCAGCAGTTCCGGACAGGGTGGTGGGAAGTACTTC. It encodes CASSSGQGGGKYF.

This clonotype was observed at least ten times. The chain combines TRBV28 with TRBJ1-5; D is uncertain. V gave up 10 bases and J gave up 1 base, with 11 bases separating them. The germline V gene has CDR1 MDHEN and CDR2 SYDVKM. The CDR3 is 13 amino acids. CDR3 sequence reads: CATTPGSNQPQHF. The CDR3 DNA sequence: TGTGCCACCACCCCGGGGAGCAATCAGCCCCAGCATTTT.

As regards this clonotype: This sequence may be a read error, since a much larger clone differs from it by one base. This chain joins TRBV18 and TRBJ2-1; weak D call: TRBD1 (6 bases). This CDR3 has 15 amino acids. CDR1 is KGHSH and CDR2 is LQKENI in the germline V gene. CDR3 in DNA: TGTGCCAGCTCACCGCTTGGACAGCTCAACAATGAGCGGTTCTTC. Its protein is CASSPLGQLNNERFF.

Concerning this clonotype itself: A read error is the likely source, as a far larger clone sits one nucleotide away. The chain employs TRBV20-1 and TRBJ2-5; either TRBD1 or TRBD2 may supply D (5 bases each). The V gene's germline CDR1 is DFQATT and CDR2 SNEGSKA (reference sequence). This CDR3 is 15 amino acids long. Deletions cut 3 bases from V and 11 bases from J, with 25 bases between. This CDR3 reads CSARSLGVAYNEQYF. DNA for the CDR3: TGCAGTGCTAGGTCCCTGGGGGTGGCCTACAATGAGCAGTACTTC.

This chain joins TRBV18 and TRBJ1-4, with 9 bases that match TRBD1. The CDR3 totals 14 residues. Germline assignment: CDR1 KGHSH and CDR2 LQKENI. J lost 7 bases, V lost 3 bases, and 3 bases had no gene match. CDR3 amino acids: CASSPSDRGEKLFF. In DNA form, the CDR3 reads TGTGCCAGCTCACCTTCGGACAGGGGTGAAAAACTGTTTTTT.

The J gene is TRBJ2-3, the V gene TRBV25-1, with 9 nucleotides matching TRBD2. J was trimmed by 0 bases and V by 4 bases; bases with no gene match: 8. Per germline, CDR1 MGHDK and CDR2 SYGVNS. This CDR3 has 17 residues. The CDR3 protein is CASSVTRGGGSTDTQYF. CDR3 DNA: TGTGCCAGCAGTGTCACGCGGGGGGGCGGGAGCACAGATACGCAGTATTTT.

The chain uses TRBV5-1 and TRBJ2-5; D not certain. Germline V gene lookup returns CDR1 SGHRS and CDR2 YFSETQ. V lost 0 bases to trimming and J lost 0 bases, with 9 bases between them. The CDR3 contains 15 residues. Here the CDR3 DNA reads TGCGCCAGCAGCTTGGGAGTACAGTACCAAGAGACCCAGTACTTC. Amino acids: CASSLGVQYQETQYF.

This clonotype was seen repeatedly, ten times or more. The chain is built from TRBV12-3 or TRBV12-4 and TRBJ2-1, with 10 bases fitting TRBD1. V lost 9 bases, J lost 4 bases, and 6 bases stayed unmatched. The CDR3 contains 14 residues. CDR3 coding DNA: TGTGCCAGTTCCGGGACAGGGGCTTACAATGAGCAGTTCTTC. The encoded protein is CASSGTGAYNEQFF.

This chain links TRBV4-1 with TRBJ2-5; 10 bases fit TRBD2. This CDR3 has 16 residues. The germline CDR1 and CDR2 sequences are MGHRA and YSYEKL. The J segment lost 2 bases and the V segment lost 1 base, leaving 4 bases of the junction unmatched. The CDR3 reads CASSQVSTSGQETQYF. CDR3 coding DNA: TGCGCCAGCAGCCAAGTATCGACTAGCGGGCAAGAGACCCAGTACTTC.

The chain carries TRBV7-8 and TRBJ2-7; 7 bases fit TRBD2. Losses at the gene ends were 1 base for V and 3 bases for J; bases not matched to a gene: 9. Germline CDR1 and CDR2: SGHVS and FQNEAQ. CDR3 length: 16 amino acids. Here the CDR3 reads CASSLGKGGIIYEQYF. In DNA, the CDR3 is TGTGCCAGCAGCTTAGGGAAGGGAGGGATAATCTACGAGCAGTACTTC.

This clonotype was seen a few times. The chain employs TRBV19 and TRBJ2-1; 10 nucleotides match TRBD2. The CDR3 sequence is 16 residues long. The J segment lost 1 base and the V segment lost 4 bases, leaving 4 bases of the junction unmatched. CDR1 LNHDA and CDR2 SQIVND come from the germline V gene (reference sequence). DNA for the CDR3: TGTGCCAGTAGTAATCAGCGGGGGGGTTCCTACAATGAGCAGTTCTTC. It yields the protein CASSNQRGGSYNEQFF.

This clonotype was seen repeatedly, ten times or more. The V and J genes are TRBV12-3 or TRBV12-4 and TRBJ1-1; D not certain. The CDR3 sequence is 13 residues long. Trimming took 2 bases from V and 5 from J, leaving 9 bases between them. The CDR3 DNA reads TGTGCCAGCAGTTTATCGGGAAAGACTGAAGCTTTCTTT. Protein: CASSLSGKTEAFF.

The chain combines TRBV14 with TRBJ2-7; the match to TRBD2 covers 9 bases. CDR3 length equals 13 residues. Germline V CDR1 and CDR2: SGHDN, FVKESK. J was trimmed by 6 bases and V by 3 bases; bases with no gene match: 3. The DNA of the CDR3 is TGTGCCAGCAGCCAGGGGACTAGCTCCGAGCAGTACTTC. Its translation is CASSQGTSSEQYF.

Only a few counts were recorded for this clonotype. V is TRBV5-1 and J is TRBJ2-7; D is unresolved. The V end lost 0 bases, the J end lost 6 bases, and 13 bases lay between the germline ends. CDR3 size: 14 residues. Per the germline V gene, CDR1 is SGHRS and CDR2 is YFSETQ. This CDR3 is CASSLESGPSEQYF. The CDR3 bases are TGCGCCAGCAGCTTGGAGTCCGGGCCTAGCGAGCAGTACTTC. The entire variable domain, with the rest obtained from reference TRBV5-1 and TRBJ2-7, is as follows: KAGVTQTPRYLIKTRGQQVTLSCSPISGHRSVSWYQQTPGQGLQFLFEYFSETQRNKGNFPGRFSGRQFSNSRSEMNVSTLELGDSALYLCASSLESGPSEQYFGPGTRLTVT.

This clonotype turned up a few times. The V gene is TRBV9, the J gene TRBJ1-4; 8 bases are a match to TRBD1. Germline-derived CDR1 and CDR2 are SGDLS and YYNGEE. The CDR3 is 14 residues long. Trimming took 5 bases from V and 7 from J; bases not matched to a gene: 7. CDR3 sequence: CASSADRATEKLFF. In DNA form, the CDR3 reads TGTGCCAGCAGTGCGGACAGGGCCACTGAAAAACTGTTTTTT.

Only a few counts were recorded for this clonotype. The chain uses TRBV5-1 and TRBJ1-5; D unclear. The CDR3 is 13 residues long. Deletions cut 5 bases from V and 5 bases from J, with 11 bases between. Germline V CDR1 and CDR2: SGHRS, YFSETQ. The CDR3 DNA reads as TGCGCCAGCAGGCGGAGCCCGGATCAGCCCCAGCATTTT. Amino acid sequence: CASRRSPDQPQHF.

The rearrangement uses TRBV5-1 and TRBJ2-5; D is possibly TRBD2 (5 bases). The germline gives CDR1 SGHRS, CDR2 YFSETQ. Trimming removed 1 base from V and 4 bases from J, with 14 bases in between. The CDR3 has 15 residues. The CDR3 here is CASSLTGKEGETQYF. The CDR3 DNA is TGCGCCAGCAGCTTGACGGGGAAAGAGGGAGAGACCCAGTACTTC.